These 15 T cell receptor beta chains were sequenced from one sample in a study of siplizumab effects on memory and regulatory T cells. Using immunoSEQ multiplex PCR, the repertoire was profiled, and TCRdb retains in-frame clones only, with some absent. The sample comprises some 100,000 clones, about 93% of which are singletons, and roughly 0.6% rests with the top ten. The sample taken for sequencing was Tregs sorted from blood. These receptors all come from a human donor in good health.

The chain links TRBV10-1 to TRBJ1-6, with no clear D. V was cut by 2 bases and J by 10 bases, with 12 bases left in between. The germline gives CDR1 WNHNN, CDR2 SYGVQD (reference sequence). This CDR3 comprises 14 residues. The CDR3 region has the DNA TGCGCCAGCAGTGAGGGACCCACGGGGTCACCCCTCCACTTT. This gives the protein CASSEGPTGSPLHF.

The chain recombines TRBV18 with TRBJ2-5, with D uncertain. The CDR3 has 11 amino acids. Germline V gene sequence: CDR1 KGHSH, CDR2 LQKENI. Trimming pared 4 bases from V and 5 bases from J, leaving 5 bases between. The CDR3 loop reads CASSLAETQYF. CDR3 DNA: TGTGCCAGCTCACTTGCGGAGACCCAGTACTTC.

The chain has TRBV5-1 and TRBJ2-1; the D is unclear. This CDR3 has 11 residues. Per germline, CDR1 SGHRS and CDR2 YFSETQ. Trimming took 0 bases from V and 11 from J, leaving 6 bases between them. The CDR3 sequence: CASSLDFQQFF. The CDR3 DNA reads TGCGCCAGCAGCTTGGACTTTCAGCAGTTCTTC. Based on the CDR3 plus reference TRBV5-1 and TRBJ2-1, the full variable domain is KAGVTQTPRYLIKTRGQQVTLSCSPISGHRSVSWYQQTPGQGLQFLFEYFSETQRNKGNFPGRFSGRQFSNSRSEMNVSTLELGDSALYLCASSLDFQQFFGPGTRLTVL.

The rearrangement links TRBV30 to TRBJ1-2; tentative D call: TRBD1 (6 bases). This CDR3 comprises 15 residues. Between the trimmed V and J ends, which lost 2 bases and 0 bases, there was a span of 13 bases. Looked up from germline, CDR1 is GTSNPN and CDR2 is SVGIG (reference sequence). The CDR3 nucleotides are TGTGCCTGGAGTCTCGGGGGGCGGACTAACTATGGCTACACCTTC. Amino acid sequence: CAWSLGGRTNYGYTF.

This chain links TRBV14 with TRBJ2-3; TRBD1 matches at 8 bases. The V segment lost 1 base and the J segment 5 bases; nucleotides outside the gene matches: 11. The CDR3 is 17 amino acids. Germline CDR1 SGHDN, CDR2 FVKESK. DNA for the CDR3: TGTGCCAGCAGCCAAGTTAGGACAGGGATTCGCTTAGATACGCAGTATTTT. Its translation is CASSQVRTGIRLDTQYF.

The chain carries TRBV6-1 and TRBJ1-2; D is unresolved. Trimming left V 2 bases short and J 8 bases short, with 12 bases between. Germline loops: CDR1 MNHNS, CDR2 SASEGT. This CDR3 comprises 13 residues. CDR3 in DNA: TGTGCCAGCAGTGAAAGGGTAGGAAGCGGCTACACCTTC. Translation: CASSERVGSGYTF.

This clone was detected only a few times. This chain joins TRBV2 and TRBJ2-7, with 9 bases identical to TRBD1. Germline V gene sequence: CDR1 SNHLY, CDR2 FYNNEI. This CDR3 comprises 13 residues. V was clipped by 8 bases and J by 0 bases; unmatched bases: 2. The CDR3 DNA sequence: TGTGCCAGCCTACAGGGGGCCTCCTACGAGCAGTACTTC. Its protein product is CASLQGASYEQYF.

This clone came up once. V usage is TRBV27 and J usage is TRBJ2-7; D is tentatively TRBD1 or TRBD2 (6 bases each). This CDR3 spans 14 amino acids. Looked up from germline, CDR1 is MNHEY and CDR2 is SMNVEV (reference sequence). V was pared by 6 bases and J by 3 bases, with 15 bases between. The CDR3 region is CASRWGAGYYEQYF. In DNA, the CDR3 is TGTGCCAGCAGGTGGGGGGCGGGCTACTACGAGCAGTACTTC.

V gene TRBV5-6 combines with J gene TRBJ1-5; D unclear. Trimming pared 0 bases from V and 4 bases from J, leaving 5 bases between. CDR3 length: 13 residues. Per germline, CDR1 SGHDT and CDR2 YYEEEE. In nucleotides, the CDR3 is TGTGCCAGCAGCTTGGCACGAAATCAGCCCCAGCATTTT. Its protein product is CASSLARNQPQHF. Full variable domain (missing parts from reference TRBV5-6 and TRBJ1-5): DAGVTQSPTHLIKTRGQQVTLRCSPKSGHDTVSWYQQALGQGPQFIFQYYEEEERQRGNFPDRFSGHQFPNYSSELNVNALLLGDSALYLCASSLARNQPQHFGDGTRLSIL.

This chain joins TRBV9 and TRBJ2-1, with a weak D call TRBD2 (6 bases). From germline, CDR1 is SGDLS and CDR2 YYNGEE. The CDR3 extends over 15 amino acids. Trimming cost V 4 bases and J 2 bases, with 13 bases left between them. The CDR3 coding sequence is TGTGCCAGCAGCTCCGACGAGCGGGCCTACAATGAGCAGTTCTTC. Its translation: CASSSDERAYNEQFF.

The chain joins TRBV14 to TRBJ2-1, with 8 bases that match TRBD1. The germline CDR1 and CDR2 sequences are SGHDN and FVKESK. The CDR3 is 15 amino acids. V trimming: 0 bases; J trimming: 8 bases; junction bases outside the gene matches: 6. The CDR3 DNA reads TGTGCCAGCAGCCAAGACAAGACAGGGGTGGATGAGCAGTTCTTC. Amino acids: CASSQDKTGVDEQFF.

The genes are TRBV5-1 and TRBJ1-1, with D possibly matching TRBD1 (5 bases). Germline V gene sequence: CDR1 SGHRS, CDR2 YFSETQ. The CDR3 has 18 amino acids. Trimming took 0 bases from V and 2 from J, leaving 20 bases between them. The CDR3 DNA reads as TGCGCCAGCAGCTTGGCCTACGGTCCACCCCAGGGAAACACTGAAGCTTTCTTT. Translated, it gives CASSLAYGPPQGNTEAFF.

J is TRBJ1-2 and V is TRBV5-5; maybe TRBD1 (5 bases). Germline V gene lookup returns CDR1 SGHKS and CDR2 YYEKEE (reference sequence). The CDR3 contains 17 residues. The V gene lost 2 bases and the J gene lost 6 bases, with 23 bases spanning the gap. CDR3: CASSLALGARPLDGYTF. The CDR3, as DNA: TGTGCCAGCAGCTTAGCACTCGGGGCTCGCCCTCTGGATGGCTACACCTTC.

The chain carries TRBV29-1 and TRBJ2-3; 9 bases agree with TRBD1. CDR1 is SQVTM, CDR2 ANQGSEA, per germline. The ends lost 2 bases at V and 4 bases at J; junction bases unmatched: 7. The CDR3 has 15 amino acids. Here the CDR3 DNA reads TGCAGCGTTGAATTAGGGACAGGGTCGTCAGATACGCAGTATTTT. This encodes CSVELGTGSSDTQYF.

The chain employs TRBV9 and TRBJ1-1, with TRBD1 as a possible D gene (6 bases). There are 15 residues in the CDR3. V dropped 6 bases and J dropped 6 bases, with 21 bases sitting between them. The germline CDR1 and CDR2 sequences are SGDLS and YYNGEE. This CDR3 is CASTRLVGGYSEAFF. CDR3 DNA: TGTGCCAGCACTCGCCTTGTGGGGGGCTATTCTGAAGCTTTCTTT.